The clone carrying this T cell receptor (beta chain) was seen repeatedly, ten times or more. TCRdb itself ran the 5' RACE reads through MiXCR, one entry per CDR3 protein. This repertoire shows tens of thousands of distinct CDR3 sequences, approximately 7.4% found once; its top ten account for about 38%. The data belong to a study of T cells after yellow fever vaccination. The CDR3 spans 17 residues. V lost 3 bases to trimming and J lost 2 bases; unmatched junction nucleotides: 6. CDR1 is SGHKS and CDR2 is YYEKEE in the germline V gene (reference sequence). This TCR was sampled from a man aged 25 to 40 who received the YFV17D yellow fever vaccine. The sample in question was CD8+ T cells sorted from PBMCs, obtained 15 days after the yellow fever booster vaccination. V and J are TRBV5-5 and TRBJ2-7; 15 bases map to TRBD2. CDR3 sequence reads: CASSSGLAGGWTYEQYF. CDR3 bases: TGTGCCAGCAGCTCGGGACTAGCGGGAGGCTGGACCTACGAGCAGTACTTC.